Listed here is a single TCR beta chain. The antigen is undetermined. The data derive from a study of OX40 agonist ivuxolimab in advanced cancers. Study context: Patients undergoing dose escalation presented with hepatocellular carcinoma, melanoma, renal cell or head and neck cancer. About 44% of patients had received prior checkpoint inhibitor therapy. Study results and caveats: Averaging showed that CD8+ T cells had more expanded clones than CD4+ did.

In germline, CDR1 is MDHEN, CDR2 SYDVKM. V dropped 3 bases and J dropped 0 bases, with 9 bases sitting between them. This CDR3 is built from 15 residues. TCRdb's copy holds only in-frame clones and misses some; the assay was immunoSEQ multiplex PCR. The table has about 42,000 clones, 70% to 90% seen once; the top ten hold 4.5% to 6%. This sample comprised CD4+ or CD8+ T cells sorted from blood, obtained in a trial of the OX40 agonist ivuxolimab. V and J are TRBV28 and TRBJ1-5; D possibly corresponds to TRBD1 (5 bases). The receptor was isolated from an adult with an advanced solid tumor such as melanoma, head and neck, liver or kidney cancer. The CDR3 DNA reads as TGTGCCAGCAGTTTTTCAGGGAGTAGCAATCAGCCCCAGCATTTT. It specifies CASSFSGSSNQPQHF.